The rows below give T cell receptor beta chains drawn from one sample of a study of blood T cell repertoires in COVID-19. Profiling relied on immunoSEQ multiplex PCR, and the TCRdb table lists in-frame clones only, not all of them. The sample yields hundreds of thousands of clones, roughly 89% seen once. The sample taken for sequencing was peripheral blood. Receptors originate from a woman between 25 and 40 years old with COVID-19, enrolled during active disease. The conserved cysteine and the conserved F or W are not part of the CDR3 here. A D gene is named only where the DNA matches it firmly. The listing skips clone size in some rows; elsewhere it reads once, few, many or a size class.

v_gene | d_gene | abundance | CDR3aa
TRBV5-1 | - | - | ASSYIGGQETQY
TRBV12-5 | - | - | ASGDQQGIYNSPLH
TRBV15 | TRBD1 | - | ATSRDGGQGASTNEKLF
TRBV7-8 | TRBD1 | few | ASSLVVRGQTFYGYT
TRBV5-5 | - | - | ASSLGQISNQPQH
TRBV6-5 | - | - | ASSIQETQY
TRBV2 | - | - | ASSERGVNNEQF
TRBV7-9 | TRBD2 | - | ASSLSSGYEQY
TRBV14 | - | - | ASSQDFPGDTEAF
TRBV19 | - | - | ASSSTDWSSYNEQF
TRBV15 | TRBD1 | - | ATSPGQARGKTEAF
TRBV12-3/TRBV12-4 | TRBD1 | - | ASTTGMGTQY
TRBV27 | TRBD2 | - | ASSPTSGGLADEQF
TRBV12-5 | - | - | ASGLVRTHGDTEAF
TRBV5-6 | - | - | ASSPGGSPLH
TRBV27 | - | - | ASSLGDLSSEQY
TRBV19 | TRBD1 | - | ASSNGGQDGSNEQF
TRBV19 | - | - | ASSWGSANEQF
TRBV6-5 | - | - | ASSLLGRGEQY
TRBV2 | - | - | ASSTTGLYNSPLH
TRBV7-9 | - | - | ASSHPRGSYNSPLH
TRBV12-3/TRBV12-4 | - | - | ASSFGGTEAF
TRBV29-1 | TRBD1 | - | SVDQLQGVSDEKLF
TRBV7-9 | - | - | ASSLVAGGETQY
TRBV4-1 | TRBD1 | - | ASSPGLERTGNTEAF
TRBV5-4 | TRBD1 | - | ASSWTGGNYGYT
TRBV5-4 | TRBD1 | - | ASSLGGTNYGYT
TRBV5-4 | TRBD2 | - | ASSLGLAGETGELF
TRBV9 | TRBD2 | - | ASSQTSGGLLDTQY
TRBV28 | - | - | ASGLTTNEKLF
TRBV3-1/TRBV3-2 | TRBD2 | - | ASSGGGLAGFNTGELF
TRBV5-4 | - | - | ASSFGGTYQETQY
TRBV6-6 | - | once | ASSYSDIPEAF
TRBV7-9 | TRBD1 | - | ASSLASGTGVYEQY
TRBV2 | - | - | ASSAAGDNLWLYT
TRBV5-6 | TRBD1 | - | ASSLILVTGGRSPLH
TRBV3-1/TRBV3-2 | TRBD1 | - | ASSQDRWDEKLF
TRBV9 | - | - | ASSPARPTDTQY
TRBV30 | - | once | AWSPLLNTEAF
TRBV5-5 | TRBD1 | once | ASSRDGNRDRPQETQY
TRBV6-5 | - | - | ASSYLGSGNYGYT
TRBV27 | TRBD1 | once | ASSLSAGGYEQY
TRBV6-5 | TRBD2 | - | ASSHGTNYEQY
TRBV6-1 | TRBD1 | - | ASSDRERTGVADTQY
TRBV7-9 | - | - | ASSPRVNTEAF
TRBV19 | - | - | ASSIHGYAVPPLH
TRBV19 | - | - | ASSPRRLAAGTGELF
TRBV28 | - | once | ASSSQGALLNTIY
TRBV15 | TRBD1 | - | ATSRQGAIQETQY
TRBV4-2 | - | - | ASSQEENMNTGELF
TRBV7-2 | - | - | ASSLRVGEKLF
TRBV7-2 | TRBD2 | - | ASSYRASGGPSSYNEQF
TRBV27 | TRBD1 | - | ASTRTGGTGELF
TRBV18 | - | - | ASSPLRTEAF
TRBV10-2 | - | - | ASSEPLSVRAGNTIY